These T cell receptor beta chains were read from a single sample in a study of cytomegalovirus exposure and HLA in healthy donors. Sequencing used immunoSEQ multiplex PCR; TCRdb keeps in-frame clones, though not all of them. The sample lists about 180,000 clones; 79% were seen once. Sequenced sample: PBMCs. These receptor sequences come from a woman in her 40s in good health and CMV-seronegative. Each CDR3 is given with its conserved first and last residue. A D gene is named only where the DNA matches it firmly. The size entry is marked missing in some rows and otherwise reads once, few, many or a size class.

>NA|TRBJ1-3|TRBD1|TRBV30
CAWRVTGAGNTIYF
>NA|TRBJ2-1|TRBD1|TRBV2
CGSGVGQGAYNEQFF
>NA|TRBJ2-1|TRBD1|TRBV18
CASSPPGQGPYNEQFF
>few|TRBJ2-7|NA|TRBV5-1
CASSPLQGASYEQYF
>NA|TRBJ1-6|TRBD1|TRBV4-2
CASSQVEADRAFLNSPLHF
>NA|TRBJ2-1|NA|TRBV7-2
CASSLVRGVNEQFF
>NA|TRBJ2-1|TRBD2|TRBV9
CASSVGGRESYNEQFF
>once|TRBJ1-2|TRBD1|TRBV6-5
CASSYGGQANYGYTF
>NA|TRBJ2-5|NA|TRBV6-5
CASSYETPITQETQYF
>NA|TRBJ2-1|TRBD2|TRBV9
CASSGMGLGANEQFF
>NA|TRBJ1-5|NA|TRBV19
CASSVQPDSNQPQHF
>once|TRBJ1-2|NA|TRBV6-1
CASSGLRGLNYGYTF
>NA|TRBJ2-1|NA|TRBV13
CASSLGLSSYNEQFF
>few|TRBJ1-1|NA|TRBV27
CASGSAGYTEAFF
>NA|TRBJ1-2|NA|TRBV27
CASARTFPSGYTF
>few|TRBJ1-5|NA|TRBV29-1
CSVGGLNQPQHF
>NA|TRBJ1-3|TRBD1|TRBV6-1
CASSGEQGEFSGNTIYF